Sequencing of this TCR beta chain was carried out in a study of blood T cell repertoires in COVID-19. Libraries were prepared by immunoSEQ multiplex PCR; TCRdb keeps only in-frame clonotypes and omits some of them. The top ten hold approximately 4.9% of the sample, which has about 73,000 clones, approximately 90% seen once. This CDR3 is built from 14 residues. The ends were cut back, 5 bases at V and 2 bases at J, with 13 bases in the middle. Germline CDR1 and CDR2: MNHEY and SMNVEV (reference sequence). Sequencing was carried out using peripheral blood. The clonotype originates from a woman aged 18-29 years with acute or convalescent COVID-19. The chain links TRBV27 to TRBJ2-7, with a possible D match to TRBD2 (5 bases). This CDR3 reads CASSRTPNTYEQYF. CDR3 DNA: TGTGCCAGCAGTCGGACTCCCAATACCTACGAGCAGTACTTC.